Listed below are T cell receptor beta chains from one sample, sequenced in a study of blood T cells in healthy people across ages. MiXCR was run by TCRdb on the 5' RACE reads, yielding one entry per CDR3 protein. The sample includes about 640,000 distinct CDR3 sequences, roughly 50% of them seen just once. Sequencing was done on a sample of blood. The receptors come from a man in his sixties in good health. Each CDR3 is given with its conserved first and last residue. D genes are given only for firm matches. Rows may omit the clone size; those that give it use once, few, many or a size class.

V	J	D	size	DNA	CDR3
TRBV5-6	TRBJ1-2	.	.	TGTGCCAGCAGCTTGGTGGCAGGAGGTTATGGCTACACCTTC	CASSLVAGGYGYTF
TRBV5-6	TRBJ2-5	.	.	TGTGCCAGCAGCCCCGCGAGGGCGCCGGGAGAGACCCAGTACTTC	CASSPARAPGETQYF
TRBV20-1	TRBJ1-1	.	.	TGCAGTGCTAGAGATCCAAGGCAGTCGAACACTGAAGCTTTCTTT	CSARDPRQSNTEAFF
TRBV9	TRBJ2-7	.	few	TGTGCCAGCAGCGTAAGGGGGAGCTCCTACGAGCAGTACTTC	CASSVRGSSYEQYF
TRBV20-1	TRBJ1-1	TRBD1	.	TGCAGTGCTAGACCGCGGACAGGTCATGAACTGACTTTCTTT	CSARPRTGHELTFF
TRBV20-1	TRBJ1-1	TRBD1	.	TGCAGTGCTAGAGATAAGGGGGCGTTGAGGACTGAAGCTTTCTTT	CSARDKGALRTEAFF
TRBV24-1	TRBJ2-7	TRBD1	.	TGCGCCACCAGTGACACCTCCGGGACAGGGGAAACCTACGAGCAGTACTTC	CATSDTSGTGETYEQYF
TRBV20-1	TRBJ2-5	.	.	TGCAGTGCTAGGGGAGGGGGCCAGACCCAGTACTTC	CSARGGGQTQYF
TRBV5-1	TRBJ2-6	.	.	TGCGCCAGCAGCTTGGGCGGGGACATCCCCTCTGGGGCCAACGTCCTGACTTTC	CASSLGGDIPSGANVLTF
TRBV3-1	TRBJ2-7	.	.	TGTGCCAGCAGCCTCCGAGCCCGGGGGAGCGAGCAGTACTTC	CASSLRARGSEQYF
TRBV10-3	TRBJ2-7	TRBD1	.	TGTGCCACCCAGACAGGGGGCTCCTACGAGCAGTACTTC	CATQTGGSYEQYF
TRBV14	TRBJ1-1	.	once	TGTGCCAGCAGCAAGGAGGCAGTCCTGAACACTGAAGCTTTCTTT	CASSKEAVLNTEAFF
TRBV25-1	TRBJ2-5	.	few	TGTGCCAGCAGTCCCTGGGGGGAAGAGGAGACCCAGTACTTC	CASSPWGEEETQYF
TRBV20-1	TRBJ2-2	TRBD2	.	TGCAGTGCTCCGGGAGGTGCGAACACCGGGGAGCTGTTTTTT	CSAPGGANTGELFF
TRBV20-1	TRBJ2-5	TRBD2	few	TGCAGTGCTATCAGCGGGGGGGCGGAGACCCAGTACTTC	CSAISGGAETQYF
TRBV29-1	TRBJ2-5	TRBD2	many	TGCAGCGGACTAGCGGAGGAGACCCAGTACTTC	CSGLAEETQYF
TRBV20-1	TRBJ2-3	.	.	TGCAGTGCTAGATGGGTAGCGAGGGGGACAGATACGCAGTATTTT	CSARWVARGTDTQYF
TRBV6-1	TRBJ2-7	.	.	TGTGCCAGCAGCCTTGAGAGGGAAGCCGAGCAGTACTTC	CASSLEREAEQYF
TRBV20-1	TRBJ2-3	TRBD2	.	TGCAGTGCACATACCCCCGGGACTAGCCAACATACGCAGTATTTT	CSAHTPGTSQHTQYF
TRBV12-3/TRBV12-4	TRBJ2-7	.	.	TGTGCCAGCATCTCATCGACAGATTTGTTTTACAATGAGCAGTACTTC	CASISSTDLFYNEQYF
TRBV9	TRBJ2-7	.	once	TGTGCCAGCAGCGTAGTGCGGGACAGAAGCTACGAGCAGTACTTC	CASSVVRDRSYEQYF
TRBV7-2	TRBJ2-5	TRBD2	few	TGTGCCAGCAGCTTACAAAGCGGGGGGGAAGAGACCCAGTACTTC	CASSLQSGGEETQYF